The source of this TCR beta chain is a study of shared clonotypes between healthy human individuals. Trimming cost V 3 bases and J 7 bases, with 6 bases left between them. CDR1 and CDR2 from the germline V gene are MNHNY and SVGAGI (reference sequence). The CDR3 is made up of 12 amino acids. Only in-frame clones appear in the TCRdb table, and some are missing; sequencing was by immunoSEQ multiplex PCR. The sample yields millions of clones, 85% to 95% seen once. Sequenced sample: naive CD4+ T cells sorted from blood. Subset meaning: CD45RA+ positively selected. The TCR originated in a man aged 18 to 30 in good health. The V and J genes are TRBV6-6 and TRBJ2-2, with D unclear. The CDR3 DNA sequence: TGTGCCAGCAGTTATCCCCGCGGGGAGCTGTTTTTT. This sequence encodes CASSYPRGELFF.